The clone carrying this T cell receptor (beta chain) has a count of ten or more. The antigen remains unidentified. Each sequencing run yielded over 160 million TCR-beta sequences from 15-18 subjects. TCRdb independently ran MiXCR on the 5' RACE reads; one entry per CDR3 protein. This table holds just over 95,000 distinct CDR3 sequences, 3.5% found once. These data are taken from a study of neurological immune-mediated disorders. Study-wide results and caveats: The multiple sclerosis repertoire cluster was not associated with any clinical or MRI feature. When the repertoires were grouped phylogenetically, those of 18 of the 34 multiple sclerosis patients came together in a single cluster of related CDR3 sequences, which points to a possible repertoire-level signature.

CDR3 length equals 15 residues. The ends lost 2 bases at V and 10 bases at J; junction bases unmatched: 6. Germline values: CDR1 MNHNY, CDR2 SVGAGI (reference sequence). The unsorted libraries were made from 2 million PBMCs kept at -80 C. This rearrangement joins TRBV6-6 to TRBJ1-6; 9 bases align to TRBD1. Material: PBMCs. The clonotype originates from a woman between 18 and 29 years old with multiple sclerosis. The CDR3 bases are TGTGCCAGCAGTTACGGGGGACAGGGTTGGTCACCCCTCCACTTT. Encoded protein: CASSYGGQGWSPLHF.